This entry lists 29 T cell receptor beta chains sequenced from one sample in a study of cytomegalovirus exposure and HLA in healthy donors. Amplification used 60 Vbeta primers and 13 Jbeta primers. Data came from immunoSEQ multiplex PCR; TCRdb stores just in-frame clones and leaves some out. The sample records about 180,000 clones, around four fifths being singletons. Sequences were obtained from PBMCs. The receptors derive from a man younger than 30 in good health and CMV-seronegative.

This chain uses TRBV4-2 with TRBJ2-1, with D possibly TRBD2 on 6 matching bases. Trimming removed 3 bases from V and 1 base from J, with 10 bases in between. CDR3 length: 15 residues. Germline V lookup: CDR1 LGHNA, CDR2 YNFKEQ. CDR3 sequence: CASSQDYRSYNEQFF. CDR3 bases: TGTGCCAGCAGCCAGGACTACCGTTCCTACAATGAGCAGTTCTTC.

The chain recombines TRBV7-8 with TRBJ1-3; D may be TRBD1 (5 bases). V lost 5 bases to trimming and J lost 2 bases, with 19 bases between them. CDR3 length: 17 amino acids. Germline-derived CDR1 and CDR2 are SGHVS and FQNEAQ. CDR3 DNA: TGTGCCAGCAGCCGGGGGAGGGCCGGTCCTCCTGGAAACACCATATATTTT. It codes for CASSRGRAGPPGNTIYF.

The V gene is TRBV7-2, the J gene TRBJ2-2, with D perhaps matching TRBD1 (5 bases). Trimming cost V 2 bases and J 6 bases, with 13 bases left between them. Germline loops: CDR1 SGHTA, CDR2 FQGNSA. The CDR3 is 15 residues long. The CDR3 DNA follows: TGTGCCAGCAGCTTATTATCAGGGTACCCCGGGGAGCTGTTTTTT. Translated: CASSLLSGYPGELFF.

This clone has more than one count but fewer than ten. CDR3 nucleotide sequence: TGTGCCAGCAGTGAAGAGGGGGAGAACACTGAAGCTTTCTTT. This codes for CASSEEGENTEAFF. V and J are TRBV2 and TRBJ1-1; possibly TRBD1 for D (6 bases). Trimming shortened V by 1 base and J by 1 base, and 7 bases separated the two germline ends. This CDR3 comprises 14 residues. Germline-derived CDR1 and CDR2 are SNHLY and FYNNEI.

This clone has only a few counts. The rearrangement uses TRBV30 and TRBJ1-2; 9 bases align to TRBD1. V shed 3 bases and J 5 bases; nucleotides not matched to a gene: 10. CDR1 is GTSNPN, CDR2 SVGIG, per germline (reference sequence). The CDR3 sequence is 15 residues long. CDR3 protein: CAWSETTTGGYGYTF. Here the CDR3 DNA reads TGTGCCTGGAGCGAAACTACGACAGGGGGTTATGGCTACACCTTC.

The V gene is TRBV19, the J gene TRBJ1-1, with TRBD1 matching 7 bases. Trimming removed 6 bases from V and 6 bases from J; junction bases left unmatched: 13. CDR1 LNHDA and CDR2 SQIVND come from the germline V gene (reference sequence). This CDR3 contains 15 residues. The CDR3 loop is CASRENTGVGAEAFF. The DNA of the CDR3 is TGTGCCAGTAGAGAAAATACAGGGGTCGGGGCTGAAGCTTTCTTT.

This clone turned up a few times. The rearrangement links TRBV13 to TRBJ2-5, with D possibly matching TRBD2 (7 bases). This CDR3 region has 14 residues. Trimming shortened V by 3 bases and J by 4 bases, and 12 bases separated the two germline ends. Per the germline V gene, CDR1 is PRHDT and CDR2 is FYEKMQ (reference sequence). The CDR3 region has the DNA TGTGCCAGCAGCTTGCGCGGGGGCGGAGAGACCCAGTACTTC. Its translation: CASSLRGGGETQYF.

The V and J genes are TRBV9 and TRBJ1-2; D may be TRBD1 (6 bases). The germline CDR1 and CDR2 sequences are SGDLS and YYNGEE. V gave up 0 bases and J gave up 2 bases, with 14 bases separating them. This CDR3 spans 16 amino acids. CDR3 amino acids: CASSVDPTGNNYGYTF. CDR3 sequence (DNA): TGTGCCAGCAGCGTAGACCCGACAGGCAACAACTATGGCTACACCTTC.

V is TRBV30 and J is TRBJ2-7; weak D call: TRBD2 (6 bases). The V end was cut by 4 bases, the J end by 9 bases, with 31 bases between. CDR1 is GTSNPN, CDR2 SVGIG, per germline (reference sequence). This CDR3 has 17 residues. CDR3 protein: CAWTPGTLSKPLRGQYF. CDR3 nucleotides: TGTGCCTGGACCCCCGGGACTCTCTCAAAACCCCTACGAGGGCAGTACTTC.

The rearrangement uses TRBV27 and TRBJ2-1, with 8 bases that match TRBD1. Germline V gives CDR1 MNHEY, CDR2 SMNVEV (reference sequence). V was pared by 4 bases and J by 3 bases, with 11 bases of the junction left unmatched. The CDR3 is 17 amino acids. The CDR3 DNA is TGTGCCAGCAGTTCTAAATCCGGGACAGGCTTCTACAATGAGCAGTTCTTC. Its translation: CASSSKSGTGFYNEQFF.

This clone has just a few counts. The chain couples TRBV5-1 to TRBJ2-1; D is ambiguous. This CDR3 region has 15 residues. Germline CDR1 is SGHRS and CDR2 is YFSETQ. Trimming cost V 2 bases and J 0 bases, with 9 bases left between them. CDR3 in amino acids: CASSFVESSYNEQFF. In DNA form, the CDR3 reads TGCGCCAGCAGCTTTGTGGAGAGCTCCTACAATGAGCAGTTCTTC.

The chain couples TRBV21-1 to TRBJ2-7; the DNA was not compared with TRBD2, the D call given in the table. TRBV21-1 is reported as a pseudogene. The CDR3 sequence is 15 residues long. For the CDR3, the DNA is TGTGCCAGCAGCAAAGCGAGCGGGACTCGGGACGAGCAGTACTTC. The encoded protein is CASSKASGTRDEQYF.

The gene calls are TRBV5-5 and TRBJ1-5, with TRBD1 matching over 9 bases. This CDR3 has 17 amino acids. V lost 3 bases and J lost 4; bases outside the gene matches: 11. Germline values: CDR1 SGHKS, CDR2 YYEKEE (reference sequence). Here the CDR3 DNA reads TGTGCCAGCAGCTCACTTCCCGGGACAGGGTTGAATCAGCCCCAGCATTTT. It encodes CASSSLPGTGLNQPQHF.

The V and J genes are TRBV7-2 and TRBJ2-1; TRBD2 matches 12 bases. This CDR3 is built from 17 residues. The V gene's germline CDR1 is SGHTA and CDR2 FQGNSA. The V segment lost 0 bases and the J segment 4 bases; nucleotides outside the gene matches: 4. Here the CDR3 DNA reads TGTGCCAGCAGCTTAGCGCCTAGCGGGAGGGCATACAATGAGCAGTTCTTC. Translating it yields CASSLAPSGRAYNEQFF.

The rearrangement uses TRBV5-1 and TRBJ2-1; 14 bases are a match to TRBD2. This CDR3 comprises 17 residues. Germline trimming cut 4 bases from V and 7 bases from J; bases unmatched to any gene: 10. Germline V CDR1 and CDR2: SGHRS, YFSETQ. The CDR3 DNA sequence: TGCGCCAGCAGCCGTGGGACTAGCGGGAGCCCCATAAATGAGCAGTTCTTC. Encoded protein: CASSRGTSGSPINEQFF.

The V and J genes are TRBV11-3 and TRBJ2-3, with 9 bases fitting TRBD2. CDR3 length: 19 amino acids. Germline trimming cut 1 base from V and 0 bases from J; bases unmatched to any gene: 11. The germline gives CDR1 SGHNT, CDR2 YENEEA. The CDR3 is CASSLGVAGAYLSTDTQYF. The CDR3 nucleotides are TGTGCCAGCAGCTTAGGGGTAGCGGGAGCATACCTTAGCACAGATACGCAGTATTTT.

The chain recombines TRBV27 with TRBJ2-1, with 8 bases that match TRBD2. J gave up 7 bases and V 4 bases, and 3 bases lay outside the gene matches. Germline assignment: CDR1 MNHEY and CDR2 SMNVEV (reference sequence). The length of the CDR3 is 13 residues. CDR3 coding DNA: TGTGCCAGCAGTTCACGACTAGCGAATGAGCAGTTCTTC. Its translation: CASSSRLANEQFF.

The CDR3 reads CASSPLTGAVEKLFF. CDR3 nucleotides: TGTGCCAGCAGCCCATTGACAGGGGCAGTGGAAAAACTGTTTTTT. The J gene is TRBJ1-4, the V gene TRBV14; 8 bases align to TRBD1. Unmatched junction bases numbered 9, after V lost 4 bases and J lost 8 bases. CDR3 size: 15 residues. In germline, CDR1 is SGHDN, CDR2 FVKESK.

This chain joins TRBV7-2 and TRBJ2-7; TRBD1 might be the D (5 bases). V was clipped by 8 bases and J by 2 bases, with 13 bases between them. The CDR3 runs 13 residues. CDR1 SGHTA and CDR2 FQGNSA come from the germline V gene. The CDR3 DNA reads TGTGCCAGCTCGAGGACACTTCCCTACGAGCAGTACTTC. This encodes CASSRTLPYEQYF.

Worth noting for this clone: The CDR3 does not close with the conserved phenylalanine or tryptophan, likely indicating a read error. This chain connects TRBV2 to TRBJ1-4; the D is unclear. V shed 6 bases and J shed 4 bases, with 12 bases lying between them. The CDR3 spans 14 residues. Germline V gene data show CDR1 as SNHLY and CDR2 as FYNNEI. CDR3 loop: CASRMTTVNEKLFL. The CDR3 DNA follows: TGTGCCAGCAGGATGACAACGGTTAATGAAAAACTGTTTCTT.

The chain combines TRBV5-4 with TRBJ1-1; a possible D gene is TRBD1 (5 bases). CDR3 length equals 11 residues. V shed 7 bases and J shed 1 base, with 5 bases lying between them. Germline V gene sequence: CDR1 SGHNT, CDR2 YYREEE (reference sequence). Here the CDR3 reads CASQGNTEAFF. The CDR3 nucleotides read TGTGCCAGCCAGGGGAACACTGAAGCTTTCTTT.

This chain links TRBV20-1 with TRBJ1-2; D unclear. CDR1 is DFQATT and CDR2 is SNEGSKA in the germline V gene (reference sequence). Trimming stripped 0 bases from V and 13 bases from J, with 12 bases between. This CDR3 has 11 amino acids. The CDR3 loop reads CSARDVLGSTF. In DNA form, the CDR3 reads TGCAGTGCTAGAGATGTATTGGGGAGCACCTTC.

The V and J genes are TRBV2 and TRBJ1-1, with 10 positions matching TRBD1. Germline CDR1 reads SNHLY; CDR2 reads FYNNEI. Losses at the gene ends were 6 bases for V and 2 bases for J; bases not matched to a gene: 9. The CDR3 spans 16 residues. This CDR3 reads CASRGGDRGSNTEAFF. The DNA for the CDR3 is TGTGCCAGCAGGGGGGGGGACAGGGGAAGCAACACTGAAGCTTTCTTT.

This chain joins TRBV14 and TRBJ2-2, with D perhaps TRBD2 (6 bases). CDR3 length: 16 amino acids. Trimming stripped 3 bases from V and 2 bases from J, with 13 bases between. CDR1 and CDR2 (germline): SGHDN, FVKESK. DNA for the CDR3: TGTGCCAGCAGCCAGCGGTGGGGGGTAAACACCGGGGAGCTGTTTTTT. This gives the protein CASSQRWGVNTGELFF. The entire variable domain, with the rest obtained from reference TRBV14 and TRBJ2-2, is as follows: EAGVTQFPSHSVIEKGQTVTLRCDPISGHDNLYWYRRVMGKEIKFLLHFVKESKQDESGMPNNRFLAERTGGTYSTLKVQPAELEDSGVYFCASSQRWGVNTGELFFGEGSRLTVL.

This clone was recorded only once. The V call is TRBV6-6, the J call TRBJ2-2; D may be TRBD1 (5 bases). The germline CDR1 and CDR2 sequences are MNHNY and SVGAGI (reference sequence). The V gene lost 5 bases and the J gene lost 1 base, with 8 bases spanning the gap. The CDR3 is 14 residues long. This CDR3 reads CASSATENTGELFF. CDR3 nucleotide sequence: TGTGCCAGCAGTGCGACAGAGAACACCGGGGAGCTGTTTTTT.

The chain uses TRBV4-3 and TRBJ2-5; a weak D match, TRBD2 (5 bases). From germline, CDR1 is LGHNA and CDR2 YSLEER. Trimming removed 4 bases from V and 4 bases from J, with 10 bases in between. The CDR3 runs to 13 residues. CDR3 region: CASSRARGETQYF. CDR3 sequence (DNA): TGCGCCAGCAGCCGAGCCCGGGGAGAGACCCAGTACTTC.

The CDR3: CASSFGGSGNTIYF. CDR3 nucleotide sequence: TGCGCCAGCAGCTTCGGGGGGTCTGGAAACACCATATATTTT. The rearrangement links TRBV5-1 to TRBJ1-3; possibly TRBD1 for D (5 bases). The CDR3 loop spans 14 amino acids. Germline loops: CDR1 SGHRS, CDR2 YFSETQ. V was shortened by 2 bases and J by 1 base, with 7 bases between the two germline ends.

This chain connects TRBV2 to TRBJ2-7; tentatively, D is TRBD2 (5 bases). Germline CDR1 reads SNHLY; CDR2 reads FYNNEI. V lost 8 bases, J lost 8 bases, and 19 bases lay in between. The CDR3 has 13 amino acids. This chain's CDR3 is CASRRSEGIKQYF. CDR3 coding DNA: TGTGCCAGCCGACGTTCTGAGGGTATAAAGCAGTACTTC.

This clone was seen once. The rearrangement uses TRBV19 and TRBJ1-3; D uncertain. The V and J ends lost 6 bases and 0 bases respectively, with 12 bases between them. Germline CDR1 reads LNHDA; CDR2 reads SQIVND (reference sequence). This CDR3 has 15 residues. Here the CDR3 reads CASRRGHFSGNTIYF. CDR3 DNA: TGTGCCAGTAGACGCGGGCATTTCTCTGGAAACACCATATATTTT.